A selection of T cell receptor beta chains follows, all from one sample in a study of cytomegalovirus exposure and HLA in healthy donors. Here immunoSEQ multiplex PCR was the method, and the copy in TCRdb shows in-frame clones only, minus some. Of tens of thousands of clones in the sample, approximately 71% were seen once. The sequenced material came from PBMCs. The receptors were gathered from a man aged 35-49 years in good health and CMV-seronegative. Both conserved end residues are part of each CDR3. D genes are given only for firm matches. Size is stated for part of the rows, as once, few or many counts, or as a class when the clone is expanded.

>TRBV4-1|TRBD1|TRBJ1-2|NA
CASSVGLNPQGEGYTF
TGCGCCAGCAGCGTGGGACTGAACCCTCAGGGGGAAGGCTACACCTTC
>TRBV7-9|TRBD1|TRBJ2-2|NA
CASSSGQWGSGELFF
TGTGCCAGCAGCTCGGGACAGTGGGGGTCCGGGGAGCTGTTTTTT
>TRBV6-5|NA|TRBJ1-2|NA
CASSYSSGGYGYTF
TGTGCCAGCAGTTACTCTTCGGGTGGCTATGGCTACACCTTC
>TRBV9|NA|TRBJ2-3|NA
CASSVLDRGTDTQYF
TGTGCCAGCAGCGTACTAGACCGTGGCACAGATACGCAGTATTTT
>TRBV11-2|TRBD2|TRBJ2-5|NA
CASSLSSGQETQYF
TGTGCCAGCAGCTTATCTAGCGGCCAAGAGACCCAGTACTTC
>TRBV28|TRBD1|TRBJ1-2|NA
CASRRTGGNYGYTF
TGTGCCAGCAGACGGACAGGGGGAAACTATGGCTACACCTTC
>TRBV11-3|NA|TRBJ1-6|NA
CASSGRDSPLHF
TGTGCCAGCAGCGGCAGGGATTCACCCCTCCACTTT
>TRBV7-9|NA|TRBJ1-2|NA
CASSLAGYGYTF
TGTGCCAGCAGCTTGGCAGGATATGGCTACACCTTC
>TRBV7-9|NA|TRBJ2-1|once
CASSLAGANEQFF
TGTGCCAGCAGCTTAGCTGGGGCTAATGAGCAGTTCTTC
>TRBV2|NA|TRBJ2-7|NA
CASRLFRETYEQYF
TGTGCCAGCAGACTTTTCCGGGAGACCTACGAGCAGTACTTC
>TRBV5-6|NA|TRBJ2-2|NA
CASSDGTPNTGELFF
TGCGCCAGCAGCGACGGGACACCGAACACCGGGGAGCTGTTTTTT
>TRBV29-1|NA|TRBJ1-2|few
CSVATQTGSNTF
TGCAGCGTTGCAACTCAGACCGGGAGTAACACCTTC
>TRBV30|NA|TRBJ2-7|NA
CAWTPQGTYEQYF
TGTGCCTGGACACCACAGGGTACCTACGAGCAGTACTTC
>TRBV28|NA|TRBJ2-7|NA
CASSLPRGWFASYEQYF
TGTGCCAGCAGTTTACCCCGGGGGTGGTTCGCCTCCTACGAGCAGTACTTC
>TRBV7-2|TRBD1|TRBJ1-4|few
CASSAGQVNEKLFF
TGTGCCAGCAGCGCGGGACAGGTTAATGAAAAACTGTTTTTT
>TRBV19|TRBD1|TRBJ1-5|NA
CASSMGQGEGQPQHF
TGTGCCAGTAGTATGGGACAGGGGGAAGGACAGCCCCAGCATTTT
>TRBV27|NA|TRBJ2-2|NA
CASKQGWNTGELFF
TGTGCCAGCAAGCAGGGCTGGAACACCGGGGAGCTGTTTTTT
>TRBV7-9|TRBD1|TRBJ2-5|NA
CASSGGQGRKTQYF
TGTGCCAGCAGCGGAGGACAGGGTAGGAAGACCCAGTACTTC
>TRBV6-4|TRBD2|TRBJ2-3|NA
CASSSWTSGIDTQYF
TGTGCCAGCAGTTCCTGGACTAGCGGGATAGATACGCAGTATTTT
>TRBV7-9|TRBD2|TRBJ2-1|NA
CASSFVTSGGAHEQFF
TGTGCCAGCAGCTTCGTGACTAGCGGGGGGGCCCATGAGCAGTTCTTC
>TRBV7-6|TRBD2|TRBJ2-1|few
CASSLVGLAASEQFF
TGTGCCAGCAGCTTAGTAGGACTAGCGGCTTCTGAGCAGTTCTTC
>TRBV25-1|TRBD1|TRBJ1-1|NA
CASSDGQVDAEAFF
TGTGCCAGCAGTGACGGACAGGTAGATGCTGAAGCTTTCTTT
>TRBV6-5|NA|TRBJ2-7|once
CASSYAWARGYEQYF
TGTGCCAGCAGTTACGCGTGGGCGCGGGGCTACGAGCAGTACTTC
>TRBV4-1|TRBD2|TRBJ2-2|NA
CASSPRLAGGTGELFF
TGCGCCAGCAGCCCAAGACTAGCGGGAGGGACCGGGGAGCTGTTTTTT
>TRBV6-6|NA|TRBJ2-1|few
CASSSRGGGEQFF
TGTGCCAGCAGCTCTAGAGGTGGGGGCGAGCAGTTCTTC
>TRBV7-9|TRBD1|TRBJ2-7|NA
CASSSIVGTGKYEQYF
TGTGCCAGCAGTTCAATAGTGGGGACAGGGAAATACGAGCAGTACTTC
>TRBV5-1|NA|TRBJ2-1|NA
CASSLSMNEQFF
TGCGCCAGCAGCTTGTCTATGAATGAGCAGTTCTTC
>TRBV5-3|TRBD1|TRBJ1-5|NA
CARSLADEGAGDQPQHF
TGTGCCAGAAGCTTGGCCGACGAGGGGGCCGGGGATCAGCCCCAGCATTTT
>TRBV7-9|TRBD2|TRBJ2-7|NA
CASSLSGGPYEQYF
TGTGCCAGCAGCCTTAGCGGGGGCCCCTACGAGCAGTACTTC
>TRBV5-8|NA|TRBJ2-2|few
CASSFHQSANTGELFF
TGTGCCAGCAGCTTCCACCAAAGCGCGAACACCGGGGAGCTGTTTTTT
>TRBV7-6|NA|TRBJ2-1|NA
CASSLAGVGNEQFF
TGTGCCAGCAGCTTAGCAGGGGTTGGCAATGAGCAGTTCTTC
>TRBV29-1|NA|TRBJ2-7|NA
CSGTRGAAYEQYF
TGCAGCGGGACACGCGGGGCCGCGTACGAGCAGTACTTC
>TRBV7-9|TRBD1|TRBJ1-2|NA
CASRNTTGSYGYTF
TGTGCCAGCAGAAACACGACAGGGTCTTATGGCTACACCTTC
>TRBV27|TRBD1|TRBJ1-1|NA
CASSLDRYYTEAFF
TGTGCCAGCAGTTTGGACAGGTACTACACTGAAGCTTTCTTT
>TRBV25-1|TRBD1|TRBJ1-2|NA
CASGQAFYGYTF
TGTGCCAGCGGACAGGCCTTCTATGGCTACACCTTC
>TRBV10-2|TRBD1|TRBJ1-1|NA
CASFDRGHGEAFF
TGCGCCAGCTTTGACAGGGGGCACGGTGAAGCTTTCTTT